One and the same sample provided the 25 T cell receptor beta chains below, sequenced in a study of T cell repertoires in cytomegalovirus infection. These receptors' targets are unknown. One entry per CDR3 protein, called by TCRdb with MiXCR from the reads. The repertoire holds around 900,000 distinct CDR3 sequences, with 30% to 40% as singletons. The sample in question was cultured CD8+ T cells from PBMCs, obtained from culture after CMV antigen stimulation. These receptors were taken from a human donor in good health (CMV status not recorded). Some clones in this sample may be carry-over from other donors' samples.

This clonotype was counted a few times. The V and J genes are TRBV7-6 and TRBJ2-3; 8 bases line up with TRBD2. The length of the CDR3 is 16 residues. The ends lost 4 bases at V and 2 bases at J; junction bases unmatched: 8. CDR1 is SGHVS and CDR2 is FNYEAQ in the germline V gene. The CDR3 is CASSSPGLVSTDTQYF. The CDR3 DNA reads TGTGCCAGCAGCTCGCCGGGACTAGTTTCCACAGATACGCAGTATTTT.

The chain is built from TRBV7-8 and TRBJ1-4, with 9 positions matching TRBD1. V gave up 4 bases and J gave up 6 bases; unmatched junction bases: 3. Germline loops: CDR1 SGHVS, CDR2 FQNEAQ. CDR3 length: 14 residues. CDR3 DNA sequence: TGTGCCAGCAGCTCTCGGACAGGGGATGAAAAACTGTTTTTT. Translating it yields CASSSRTGDEKLFF.

The CDR3 sequence: CAISATGNTEAFF. CDR3 in DNA: TGTGCCATCAGCGCTACGGGGAACACTGAAGCTTTCTTT. V and J are TRBV10-3 and TRBJ1-1; D unresolved. Trimming left V 6 bases short and J 1 base short, with 9 bases between. Germline CDR1 reads ENHRY; CDR2 reads SYGVKD. The CDR3 spans 13 residues.

V and J are TRBV5-4 and TRBJ1-1; perhaps TRBD1 as D (5 bases). This CDR3 has 14 amino acids. V lost 3 bases and J lost 5, with 14 bases in between. The germline gives CDR1 SGHNT, CDR2 YYREEE (reference sequence). The CDR3 bases are TGTGCCAGCAGCTCGGGGGGGGTGGAGACTGAAGCTTTCTTT. Translated, it gives CASSSGGVETEAFF.

This clonotype has only a few counts. This chain joins TRBV4-2 and TRBJ2-3, with 11 bases lining up with TRBD2. Germline values: CDR1 LGHNA, CDR2 YNFKEQ. Unmatched junction bases numbered 3, after V lost 2 bases and J lost 2 bases. There are 16 residues in the CDR3. CDR3 in amino acids: CASSQLLAGVTDTQYF. CDR3 nucleotides: TGTGCCAGCAGCCAATTACTAGCGGGAGTCACAGATACGCAGTATTTT.

This sequence joins TRBV19 and TRBJ2-1, with D possibly being TRBD1 (5 bases). CDR1 is LNHDA, CDR2 SQIVND, per germline (reference sequence). V was pared by 4 bases and J by 0 bases, with 13 bases between. This CDR3 contains 16 residues. CDR3 in amino acids: CASSSSTASSYNEQFF. The CDR3 nucleotides are TGTGCCAGTAGTAGCTCGACAGCGAGCTCCTACAATGAGCAGTTCTTC. The full variable domain, rest sourced from reference TRBV19 and TRBJ2-1, is DGGITQSPKYLFRKEGQNVTLSCEQNLNHDAMYWYRQDPGQGLRLIYYSQIVNDFQKGDIAEGYSVSREKKESFPLTVTSAQKNPTAFYLCASSSSTASSYNEQFFGPGTRLTVL.

The table lists this clonotype with a few counts. This sequence joins TRBV7-8 and TRBJ2-5; TRBD1 might be the D (6 bases). CDR3 length: 12 amino acids. Looked up from germline, CDR1 is SGHVS and CDR2 is FQNEAQ. Trimming cost V 9 bases and J 5 bases, with 13 bases left between them. The CDR3 sequence is CASAGDDETQYF. The CDR3 DNA follows: TGTGCCAGTGCAGGGGATGATGAGACCCAGTACTTC.

This rearrangement joins TRBV20-1 to TRBJ2-7; 8 bases map to TRBD2. V lost 0 bases, J lost 6 bases, and 7 bases stayed unmatched. The CDR3 contains 14 residues. Germline V gives CDR1 DFQATT, CDR2 SNEGSKA (reference sequence). This CDR3 reads CSARDERGGPEQYF. In DNA form, the CDR3 reads TGCAGTGCTAGAGATGAACGGGGGGGCCCCGAGCAGTACTTC.

The chain couples TRBV6-1 to TRBJ1-3; 11 nucleotides align to TRBD1. The CDR3 is made up of 20 amino acids. Per the germline V gene, CDR1 is MNHNS and CDR2 is SASEGT. The V segment lost 5 bases and the J segment 4 bases; nucleotides outside the gene matches: 19. This chain's CDR3 is CASSYALWTGGPGGGNTIYF. CDR3 DNA sequence: TGTGCCAGCAGTTATGCCCTTTGGACAGGGGGCCCAGGAGGGGGAAACACCATATATTTT.

There are many counts of this clonotype. The gene calls are TRBV7-2 and TRBJ2-3, with 8 bases lining up with TRBD1. This CDR3 is built from 14 residues. Per germline, CDR1 SGHTA and CDR2 FQGNSA. V lost 6 bases and J lost 5; bases outside the gene matches: 7. CDR3 protein: CASSSTGVVDTQYF. Written as DNA, the CDR3 is TGTGCCAGCAGTTCGACAGGGGTGGTAGATACGCAGTATTTT.

This clonotype came up a few times. The chain couples TRBV27 to TRBJ2-1; possible D gene TRBD2, 7 bases. CDR1 MNHEY and CDR2 SMNVEV come from the germline V gene (reference sequence). V gave up 7 bases and J gave up 12 bases, with 19 bases separating them. The CDR3 spans 13 residues. This CDR3 reads CASTPGSGGMQFF. CDR3 DNA sequence: TGTGCCAGCACCCCAGGCTCGGGGGGCATGCAGTTCTTC.

Comments on this clonotype: This sequence may be a read error, since a much larger clone differs from it by one base. This chain joins TRBV7-6 and TRBJ2-2, with 7 bases fitting TRBD1. The germline gives CDR1 SGHVS, CDR2 FNYEAQ. The CDR3 is 14 amino acids. The CDR3 nucleotides read TGTACCAGCAGCTTTCCAGGGGGTGGCGGGGAGCTGTTTTTT. Amino acid sequence: CTSSFPGGGGELFF.

The V and J genes are TRBV5-1 and TRBJ2-7; weak D call: TRBD1 (5 bases). Germline V gene lookup returns CDR1 SGHRS and CDR2 YFSETQ. The CDR3 runs to 13 residues. Trimming pared 6 bases from V and 6 bases from J, leaving 16 bases between. CDR3 sequence reads: CASTGLTLGEQYF. Written as DNA, the CDR3 is TGCGCCAGCACAGGGCTGACATTGGGCGAGCAGTACTTC.

This chain joins TRBV7-6 and TRBJ2-2; no definite D call. Germline-derived CDR1 and CDR2 are SGHVS and FNYEAQ. This CDR3 is built from 12 residues. The DNA of the CDR3 is TGTGCTAGCCAAGGGCACACCGGGGAGCTGTTTTTT. This translates into CASQGHTGELFF.

The chain combines TRBV5-1 with TRBJ1-1, with a possible D match to TRBD1 (5 bases). Germline V CDR1 and CDR2: SGHRS, YFSETQ. The ends were cut back, 0 bases at V and 4 bases at J, with 13 bases in the middle. The CDR3 consists of 15 residues. CDR3 DNA: TGCGCCAGCAGCTTGGCTATGGGCCAGGGCACTGAAGCTTTCTTT. Protein: CASSLAMGQGTEAFF.

This clonotype has at least ten counts. The V call is TRBV6-6, the J call TRBJ2-7; no clear D. Trimming took 6 bases from V and 0 from J, leaving 9 bases between them. Germline-derived CDR1 and CDR2 are MNHNY and SVGAGI (reference sequence). This CDR3 comprises 13 residues. The CDR3 is CASSYGYSYEQYV. DNA of the CDR3: TGTGCCAGCAGCTACGGATACTCCTACGAGCAGTACGTC.

This clonotype has a handful of counts. The CDR3 DNA follows: TGTGCCAGCAGTTATTCGGGACAGGGGGCCCTTGGCTACACCTTC. The encoded protein is CASSYSGQGALGYTF. The chain employs TRBV6-6 and TRBJ1-2, with 12 nucleotides matching TRBD1. V shed 3 bases, J shed 7 bases, and the junction held 6 bases outside the gene matches. The length of the CDR3 is 15 residues. The V gene's germline CDR1 is MNHNY and CDR2 SVGAGI (reference sequence).

This clonotype was picked up a small number of times. The CDR3 loop is CASSINRGYTEAFF. As DNA, the CDR3 is TGTGCCAGCAGTATAAACAGGGGTTACACTGAAGCTTTCTTT. The chain combines TRBV6-5 with TRBJ1-1; 7 nucleotides line up with TRBD1. CDR1 and CDR2 from the germline V gene are MNHEY and SVGAGI. CDR3 length: 14 residues. The trim removed 5 bases at V and 3 bases at J, leaving 6 bases unmatched.

This rearrangement joins TRBV28 to TRBJ2-1, with TRBD2 matching over 16 bases. Germline V lookup: CDR1 MDHEN, CDR2 SYDVKM. The CDR3 runs to 17 residues. The junction had 5 bases not matched to a gene; V was cut back by 5 bases and J by 4 bases. In DNA, the CDR3 is TGTGCCAGCAGTGGGACTAGCGGGGGGGCCTTGTACAATGAGCAGTTCTTC. Encoded protein: CASSGTSGGALYNEQFF.

V is TRBV9 and J is TRBJ2-3, with 13 bases that match TRBD2. Trimming at V came to 2 bases and at J to 1 base, leaving 7 bases not matched to a gene. The CDR3 runs 18 residues. Per the germline V gene, CDR1 is SGDLS and CDR2 is YYNGEE. CDR3 nucleotide sequence: TGTGCCAGCAGCGTGCACGGGACTAGCGGGGTTGGCACAGATACGCAGTATTTT. Protein product: CASSVHGTSGVGTDTQYF.

J is TRBJ2-2 and V is TRBV19; D is ambiguous. This CDR3 spans 12 amino acids. V lost 7 bases and J 8 bases, leaving 11 bases between the germline ends. Germline CDR1 is LNHDA and CDR2 is SQIVND (reference sequence). The CDR3 DNA reads TGTGCCAGTATGGGGTTCAGGGGGGAGCTGTTTTTT. This sequence encodes CASMGFRGELFF. Full variable domain (outside the CDR3, taken from reference TRBV19 and TRBJ2-2): DGGITQSPKYLFRKEGQNVTLSCEQNLNHDAMYWYRQDPGQGLRLIYYSQIVNDFQKGDIAEGYSVSREKKESFPLTVTSAQKNPTAFYLCASMGFRGELFFGEGSRLTVL.

This chain uses TRBV9 with TRBJ1-2; D perhaps matches TRBD1 (6 bases). The CDR3 contains 18 residues. V lost 0 bases, J lost 1 base, and 19 bases lay in between. Germline CDR1 and CDR2: SGDLS and YYNGEE. Here the CDR3 reads CASSVAPRGKQGNYGYTF. As DNA, the CDR3 is TGTGCCAGCAGCGTAGCCCCGCGGGGCAAACAGGGTAACTATGGCTACACCTTC. Full variable domain (missing parts from reference TRBV9 and TRBJ1-2): DSGVTQTPKHLITATGQRVTLRCSPRSGDLSVYWYQQSLDQGLQFLIQYYNGEERAKGNILERFSAQQFPDLHSELNLSSLELGDSALYFCASSVAPRGKQGNYGYTFGSGTRLTVV.

There are many counts of this clonotype. The V call is TRBV7-9, the J call TRBJ2-2; D uncertain. This CDR3 spans 17 amino acids. Germline V gives CDR1 SEHNR, CDR2 FQNEAQ (reference sequence). Trimming pared 1 base from V and 4 bases from J, leaving 16 bases between. The chain's CDR3 is CASSLDDSSPVTGELFF. The CDR3 DNA follows: TGTGCCAGCAGCTTAGATGATTCGAGTCCCGTCACCGGGGAGCTGTTTTTT.

This clonotype was seen a few times. The chain combines TRBV2 with TRBJ2-1; D is ambiguous. The CDR3 is 11 amino acids. V was pared by 9 bases and J by 5 bases, with 8 bases between. Germline CDR1 reads SNHLY; CDR2 reads FYNNEI. CDR3: CARLDDNEQFF. CDR3 nucleotide sequence: TGTGCCAGGCTAGACGACAATGAGCAGTTCTTC.

This clonotype was observed a few times. The rearrangement joins TRBV19 to TRBJ1-1; the D gene is possibly TRBD1 (6 bases). CDR1 is LNHDA, CDR2 SQIVND, per germline (reference sequence). This CDR3 is built from 13 residues. Trimming took 7 bases from V and 3 from J, leaving 12 bases between them. In nucleotides, the CDR3 is TGTGCCAGTAAACAACAGGGCTACACTGAAGCTTTCTTT. It is translated as CASKQQGYTEAFF.